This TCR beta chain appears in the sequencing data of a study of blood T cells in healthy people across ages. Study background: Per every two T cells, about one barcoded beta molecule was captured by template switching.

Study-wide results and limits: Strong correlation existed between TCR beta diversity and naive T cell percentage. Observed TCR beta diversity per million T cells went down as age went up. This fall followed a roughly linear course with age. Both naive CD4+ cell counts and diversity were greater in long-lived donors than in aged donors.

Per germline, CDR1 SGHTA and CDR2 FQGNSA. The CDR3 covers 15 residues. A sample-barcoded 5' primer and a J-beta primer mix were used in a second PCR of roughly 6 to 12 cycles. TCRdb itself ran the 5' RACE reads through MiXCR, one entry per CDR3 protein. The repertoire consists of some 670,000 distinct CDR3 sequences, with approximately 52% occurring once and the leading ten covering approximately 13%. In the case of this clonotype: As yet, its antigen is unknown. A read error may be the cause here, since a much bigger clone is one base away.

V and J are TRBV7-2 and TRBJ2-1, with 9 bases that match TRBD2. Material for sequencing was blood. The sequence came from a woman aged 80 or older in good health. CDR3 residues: CASSLLGTSYNERFF. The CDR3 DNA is TGTGCCAGCAGCTTATTGGGGACTAGCTACAATGAGCGGTTCTTC.